This TCR beta chain was retrieved from a study of T cell responses to AZD1222 COVID-19 vaccine. The study's findings and limits: The sample set comprised mostly white British donors with more females, and clonal diversity was possibly underestimated. A rise in Spike-specific TCR breadth and depth followed two AZD1222 doses.

In germline, CDR1 is MGHDK, CDR2 SYGVNS. This CDR3 has 14 amino acids. With 6 bases removed from V and 3 bases from J, the gap between germline ends came to 11 bases. About this clone: Its specificity is unknown.

The data were produced by immunoSEQ multiplex PCR, yet TCRdb's version contains in-frame clones alone and is incomplete. In the table there are 150,000 or so clones, about 86% of which are singletons. The chain combines TRBV25-1 with TRBJ2-2, with TRBD1 as a possible D gene (6 bases). The material sequenced was peripheral blood, taken on day 0 of MenACWY control vaccination. This TCR came from an adult in good health. CDR3 DNA sequence: TGTGCCAGCAGAGTGGGGGCAGACACCGGGGAGCTGTTTTTT. Translation gives CASRVGADTGELFF.